The clone carrying this T cell receptor beta chain was seen more than once but under ten times. The data derive from a study of shared clonotypes between healthy human individuals. The CDR3 extends over 12 amino acids. Germline-derived CDR1 and CDR2 are SEHNR and FQNEAQ (reference sequence). The V and J ends lost 1 base and 6 bases respectively, with 3 bases between them. Sequenced by immunoSEQ multiplex PCR; TCRdb stores in-frame clones only, minus some. The repertoire holds approximately 1,500,000 clones, with around 97% as singletons. The chain combines TRBV7-9 with TRBJ2-2, with D unresolved. Sequenced: naive CD4+ T cells sorted from blood. The subset was: CD45RA+ positively selected. The sequence derives from a man aged 25 to 45 in good health. The CDR3 DNA is TGTGCCAGCAGCTTAGTCCCCGGGGAGCTGTTTTTT. Residues: CASSLVPGELFF.